This T cell receptor (beta chain) was observed in a study of shared clonotypes between healthy human individuals. Produced via immunoSEQ multiplex PCR; TCRdb's table is partial and in-frame only. The table has about 320,000 clones, more than 75% seen once. About this clone itself: Other DNA sequences in this specimen translate into the identical CDR3.

Trimming shortened V by 0 bases and J by 2 bases, and 10 bases separated the two germline ends. Germline CDR1 MNHEY, CDR2 SVGAGI. CDR3 length: 15 amino acids. The sample consisted of memory CD8+ T cells sorted from blood. Subset: CD45RO+ cells pooled with CCR7-negative TemRA cells. This receptor was obtained from a man between 18 and 35 years old in good health. The J gene is TRBJ2-5, the V gene TRBV6-5; possible D gene TRBD2, 5 bases. CDR3 coding DNA: TGTGCCAGCAGTTACTCGAGGACTTCACAAGAGACCCAGTACTTC. Encoded protein: CASSYSRTSQETQYF.